The clone carrying this TCR beta chain occurred a few times. Its matching antigen is unknown. The source of the sample is a study of OX40 agonist ivuxolimab in advanced cancers. The study, taken as a whole, reports: Within 6 weeks, CD4+ and CD8+ blood T cells expanded clonally at 0.1 to 3.0 mg/kg.

This table comes from immunoSEQ multiplex PCR, and its TCRdb copy is limited to in-frame clones, with some not included. The sample lists about 50,000 clones, approximately 84% seen once, with about 12% in the top ten. CDR1 and CDR2 from the germline V gene are SEHNR and FQNEAQ (reference sequence). V dropped 1 base and J dropped 4 bases, with 3 bases sitting between them. This CDR3 is built from 12 residues. The sample consisted of CD4+ or CD8+ T cells sorted from blood, taken in a trial of the OX40 agonist ivuxolimab. The receptor was isolated from an adult with an advanced solid tumor such as melanoma, head and neck, liver or kidney cancer. The chain employs TRBV7-9 and TRBJ2-3; the D is unclear. The CDR3 reads CASSLVSDTQYF. CDR3 nucleotide sequence: TGTGCCAGCAGCTTAGTCTCAGATACGCAGTATTTT.